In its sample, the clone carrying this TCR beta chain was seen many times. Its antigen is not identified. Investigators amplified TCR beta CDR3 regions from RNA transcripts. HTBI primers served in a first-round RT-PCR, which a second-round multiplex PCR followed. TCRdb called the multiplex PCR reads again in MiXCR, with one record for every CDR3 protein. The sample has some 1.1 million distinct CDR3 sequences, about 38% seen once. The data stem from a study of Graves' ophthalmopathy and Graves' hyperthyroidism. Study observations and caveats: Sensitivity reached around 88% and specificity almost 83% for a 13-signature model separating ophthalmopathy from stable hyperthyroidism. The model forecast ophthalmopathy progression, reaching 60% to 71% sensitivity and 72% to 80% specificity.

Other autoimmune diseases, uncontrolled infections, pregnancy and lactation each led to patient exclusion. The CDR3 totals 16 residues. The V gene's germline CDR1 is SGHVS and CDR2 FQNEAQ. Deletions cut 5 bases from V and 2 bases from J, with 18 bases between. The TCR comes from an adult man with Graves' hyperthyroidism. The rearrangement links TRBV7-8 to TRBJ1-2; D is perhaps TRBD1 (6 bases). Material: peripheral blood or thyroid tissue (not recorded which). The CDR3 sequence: CASSPQTGGQNYGYTF. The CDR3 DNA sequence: TGTGCCAGCAGCCCACAAACCGGGGGCCAGAACTATGGCTACACCTTC.